This TCR beta chain stems from a study of CD8 T cells in ankylosing spondylitis (dated by TCRdb to 2017 to 2019). In the study overall: The study profiled T cell receptor beta repertoires in healthy donors and ankylosing spondylitis patients to find disease-linked TCR variants. The full study cohort comprised roughly 24 ankylosing spondylitis patients and 110 or so healthy donors. Peripheral blood was sampled, and synovial fluid was additionally collected from ankylosing spondylitis patients. Findings and caveats that apply to the study as a whole: The disease-linked clones were reported to be significantly enriched in matched synovial fluid samples from ankylosing spondylitis patients. A TCR beta motif made up of fewer than 10 highly homologous amino acid variants appeared to be characteristic of blood from ankylosing spondylitis patients. In peripheral blood, the disease-linked clones were found at relatively low frequencies and had a CD8+ phenotype. Some of the motif variants had been reported before in the synovial fluid and blood of reactive arthritis patients, a finding that suggests common disease-initiation mechanisms.

To note about this clonotype: This receptor's antigen is unknown. Nothing much larger sits one base from this clone, and base qualities are not available.

V was cut back by 4 bases and J by 3 bases, leaving a gap of 19 bases between them. Measured from the cysteine to the phenylalanine, the CDR3 is 17 residues long. Left in the record is the CDR3 DNA by itself, 51 bases read in frame from the first base. The instrument was an Illumina HiSeq 2500. TCR beta libraries were prepared by quantitative 5'-RACE with molecular barcodes. The authors' analysis ran thus. Disease-linked TCR variants were identified with a new computational method built on a probabilistic model of VDJ rearrangement. The raw public reads went through TCRdb reprocessing: fastp at Q25, MiXCR clone calling, in-frame beta chains kept. Records with the same CDR3 protein are collapsed into one entry carrying the most frequent genes and DNA. The V and J calls, along with clone size, are taken from TCRdb and not from the paper's own processing. The table for this sample lists around 540,000 distinct CDR3 sequences; over 9.5% of them were counted only once. The ten largest clones represent under 7.5% of the sample.

This TCR was recovered from a male donor with ankylosing spondylitis. Here the chain combines TRBV12-3 or TRBV12-4 and TRBJ1-3; the D gene cannot be resolved reliably. Sequenced input: blood, either unsorted or a sorted T cell fraction (not recorded which). This receptor carries the CDR3 CASSYPPRRTDGNTIYF. The sequenced DNA: TGTGCCAGCAGTTATCCCCCCCGTCGCACAGATGGAAACACCATATATTTT.